This is a list of T cell receptor beta chains from one sample in a study of blood T cell repertoires in COVID-19. The data were produced by immunoSEQ multiplex PCR, yet TCRdb's version contains in-frame clones alone and is incomplete. The sample yields 55,000 to 70,000 clones, 87% seen once. Specimen: peripheral blood. All receptors come from a woman younger than 30 with acute or convalescent COVID-19. Each CDR3 is given with its conserved first and last residue. The order of the fields is J gene, clone size, V gene, D gene, CDR3 protein, CDR3 DNA. A D gene is named only where the DNA matches it firmly. Expanded clones get a size class; other rows say once, few or many, or leave the size out.

TRBJ1-1,NA,TRBV18,TRBD1,CASSPMTGVMDTEAFF,TGTGCCAGCTCACCGATGACAGGGGTGATGGACACTGAAGCTTTCTTT
TRBJ1-2,NA,TRBV15,TRBD1,CATSPGGSQDYGYTF,TGTGCCACCAGCCCAGGGGGTTCCCAAGACTATGGCTACACCTTC
TRBJ1-2,NA,TRBV7-9,TRBD1,CASSLEGQSIF,TGTGCCAGCAGCTTAGAGGGACAGTCTATCTTC
TRBJ1-2,NA,TRBV12-5,TRBD1,CASGLKNRGHGYTF,TGTGCTAGTGGTTTAAAAAACAGGGGCCATGGCTACACCTTC
TRBJ2-1,NA,TRBV20-1,TRBD1,CSALDRVEQFF,TGCAGTGCTTTAGACAGGGTGGAGCAGTTCTTC
TRBJ2-2,once,TRBV7-2,NA,CASSLFYRANTGELFF,TGTGCCAGCAGCTTATTTTACAGGGCGAACACCGGGGAGCTGTTTTTT
TRBJ1-3,many,TRBV7-9,NA,CASSLDSSDTIYF,TGTGCCAGCAGCTTGGACAGTTCAGACACCATATATTTT
TRBJ1-5,NA,TRBV6-5,NA,CASWDRGGNQPQHF,TGTGCCAGCTGGGATCGGGGTGGCAATCAGCCCCAGCATTTT
TRBJ1-6,NA,TRBV19,NA,CASSSGLNNSPLHF,TGTGCCAGTAGTTCGGGACTGAATAATTCACCCCTCCACTTT
TRBJ2-5,NA,TRBV7-8,NA,CASSLGMQETQYF,TGTGCCAGCAGCTTAGGTATGCAAGAGACCCAGTACTTC
TRBJ2-7,NA,TRBV3-1/TRBV3-2,TRBD2,CASSQGSLAAYF,TGTGCCAGCAGCCAAGGGTCACTAGCGGCGTACTTC
TRBJ2-1,NA,TRBV7-9,NA,CASSSTLGGLESYNEQFF,TGTGCCAGCAGCTCAACCCTGGGGGGGCTAGAATCCTACAATGAGCAGTTCTTC
TRBJ2-5,NA,TRBV12-3/TRBV12-4,TRBD1,CASRETGEETQYF,TGTGCCAGCAGAGAGACAGGGGAAGAGACCCAGTACTTC
TRBJ1-1,NA,TRBV5-1,NA,CASSLAGGRNTEAFF,TGCGCCAGCAGCTTGGCTGGGGGGAGGAACACTGAAGCTTTCTTT
TRBJ1-6,NA,TRBV5-1,NA,CASSSQGSYNSPLHF,TGCGCCAGCAGCTCTCAGGGTTCCTATAATTCACCCCTCCACTTT
TRBJ1-1,NA,TRBV5-1,TRBD1,CASSPRQGTNTEAFF,TGCGCCAGCAGTCCTAGACAGGGTACGAACACTGAAGCTTTCTTT
TRBJ2-5,NA,TRBV12-3/TRBV12-4,NA,CASSLGREETQYF,TGTGCCAGCAGTTTAGGTCGAGAGGAGACCCAGTACTTC
TRBJ2-3,NA,TRBV2,NA,CASSDPSLGATDTQYF,TGTGCCAGCAGTGACCCCTCACTGGGGGCTACAGATACGCAGTATTTT